The present T cell receptor beta chain was sequenced within a study of T cells in Graves' hyperthyroidism and ophthalmopathy. TCR beta CDR3 region amplification was performed from RNA transcripts. With the HTBI primer set, the TCR CDR3 went through a first round of RT-PCR. From the multiplex PCR reads, TCRdb called clonotypes with MiXCR, one entry per CDR3 protein. The data show around 700,000 distinct CDR3 sequences, under 20% seen once. Patients aged 18 to 65 had newly diagnosed hyperthyroidism lasting under 2 months. Uncontrolled infections, other autoimmune diseases, pregnancy or lactation led to exclusion of patients. Progressors' blood was drawn at hyperthyroidism diagnosis, before ophthalmopathy symptoms. Germline V gene sequence: CDR1 GTSNPN, CDR2 SVGIG (reference sequence). Trimming removed 7 bases from V and 4 bases from J, with 25 bases in between. This CDR3 contains 16 residues. This clonotype was seen a few times. The antigen is undetermined.

Study-wide results and limits: Classification by a 13 V-J model distinguished ophthalmopathy from stable hyperthyroidism.

The J gene is TRBJ1-1, the V gene TRBV30; TRBD1 is a possible D gene (5 bases). The receptor's source is a woman between 45 and 65 years old with Graves' hyperthyroidism that later progressed to Graves' ophthalmopathy. Specimen: blood. The CDR3 protein is CASNPFPTAPATEAFF. DNA of the CDR3: TGTGCCTCCAATCCCTTCCCGACAGCCCCCGCCACTGAAGCTTTCTTT.